The clone carrying this T cell receptor (beta chain) was counted only a few times. TCRdb keeps only in-frame clones here, not all; method: immunoSEQ multiplex PCR. The data show about 34,000 clones, with more than 65% seen just once and roughly 7% held by the top ten. Trimming removed 4 bases at V and 2 bases at J, with 11 bases between. This CDR3 is built from 14 residues. Germline lookup yields CDR1 KGHSH and CDR2 LQKENI. This sample was taken from a study of STAT5B mutations in CD4+ large granular lymphocyte leukemia. The TCR comes from a human donor in good health. Sample: CD4+ T cells from blood buffy coats. The gene calls are TRBV18 and TRBJ1-1; D unresolved. CDR3 protein: CASSQNGKNTEAFF. DNA for the CDR3: TGTGCCAGCTCACAGAACGGGAAAAACACTGAAGCTTTCTTT.